These T cell receptor beta chains were read from a single sample in a study of T-cell reconstitution after alpha-beta-depleted transplantation in children. MiXCR was run by TCRdb on the PCR reads, yielding one entry per CDR3 protein. The table includes tens of thousands of distinct CDR3 sequences, approximately 7.4% detected once. The material sequenced was PBMCs from the stem cell graft donor, taken from the stem cell graft. The receptors here all came from a human donor who donated a stem cell graft to a child with acute lymphoblastic leukemia. The CDR3 runs from the conserved cysteine through the conserved F or W. D genes are given only for firm matches. Not all rows give a size; the values are once, few, many and, for expanded clones, a class.

>TRBJ1-1|many|.|TRBV29-1
CSVSGAGNTEAFF
TGCAGCGTCTCGGGCGCCGGGAACACTGAAGCTTTCTTT
>TRBJ2-5|many|.|TRBV4-3
CASSQDGGRRAASAQYF
TGCGCCAGCAGCCAAGATGGGGGCCGGAGGGCGGCGAGTGCCCAGTACTTC
>TRBJ1-5|many|.|TRBV6-6
CAIWDADNQPQHF
TGTGCCATCTGGGACGCCGATAATCAGCCCCAGCATTTT
>TRBJ2-5|.|.|TRBV10-1
CASSESTGQQTQYF
TGCGCCAGCAGTGAGTCAACAGGGCAACAGACCCAGTACTTC
>TRBJ1-1|few|.|TRBV10-1
CASSEPTGGHTEAFF
TGCGCCAGCAGTGAGCCGACTGGGGGGCACACTGAAGCTTTCTTT
>TRBJ2-2|.|TRBD2|TRBV5-4
CASKDRGVAGELFF
TGTGCCAGCAAGGATCGGGGGGTCGCCGGGGAGCTGTTTTTT
>TRBJ2-3|many|.|TRBV12-3/TRBV12-4
CASSLRDNRRSGGNTDTQYF
TGTGCCAGCAGTTTGAGGGACAACCGGCGATCGGGGGGAAACACAGATACGCAGTATTTT
>TRBJ1-5|many|TRBD1|TRBV7-8
CASSPGTGNNQPQHF
TGTGCCAGCAGCCCCGGGACAGGAAACAATCAGCCCCAGCATTTT
>TRBJ2-2|many|TRBD1|TRBV27
CASSHGQGRLSGELFF
TGTGCCAGCAGCCACGGACAGGGACGCCTCTCCGGGGAGCTGTTTTTT
>TRBJ1-2|many|.|TRBV29-1
CSVEGQLYGYTF
TGCAGCGTTGAGGGTCAGTTGTATGGCTACACCTTC
>TRBJ1-6|many|.|TRBV20-1
CSARDRRGGNSPLHF
TGCAGTGCTAGAGATCGACGGGGGGGAAATTCACCCCTCCACTTT
>TRBJ2-1|.|TRBD2|TRBV7-6
CASSLELRELYNEQFF
TGTGCCAGCAGCTTAGAGTTGCGGGAGCTGTACAATGAGCAGTTCTTC
>TRBJ2-5|many|.|TRBV15
CATSRDIPSGETQYF
TGTGCCACCAGCAGAGATATCCCCTCGGGGGAGACCCAGTACTTC
>TRBJ1-1|.|.|TRBV6-5
CASSYGGQIEAFF
TGTGCCAGCAGTTACGGCGGACAGATTGAAGCTTTCTTT
>TRBJ2-5|many|.|TRBV7-2
CASSLRAGRGGETQYF
TGTGCCAGCAGCTTACGTGCCGGTCGTGGCGGAGAGACCCAGTACTTC
>TRBJ2-7|many|.|TRBV2
CASSGHYEQYF
TGTGCCAGCAGTGGCCACTACGAGCAGTACTTC
>TRBJ1-5|many|TRBD1|TRBV12-3/TRBV12-4
CASSPNPDRGDQPQHF
TGTGCCAGCAGTCCCAATCCGGACAGGGGCGATCAGCCCCAGCATTTT
>TRBJ1-5|many|.|TRBV12-3/TRBV12-4
CASSLAGRTQPQHF
TGTGCCAGCAGTTTAGCGGGGAGGACTCAGCCCCAGCATTTT
>TRBJ2-2|many|TRBD1|TRBV19
CASTGQGRTGELFF
TGTGCCAGTACGGGACAGGGGAGGACCGGGGAGCTGTTTTTT
>TRBJ2-7|many|.|TRBV12-3/TRBV12-4
CASSLSFDKSDEQYF
TGTGCCAGCAGTTTAAGTTTCGACAAGTCCGACGAGCAGTACTTC
>TRBJ2-6|many|.|TRBV27
CASSLISGANVLTF
TGTGCCAGCAGTTTAATATCGGGGGCCAACGTCCTGACTTTC
>TRBJ2-5|many|.|TRBV6-5
CASSRGQTYQETQYF
TGTGCCAGCAGTCGTGGACAAACGTACCAAGAGACCCAGTACTTC
>TRBJ1-1|few|.|TRBV27
CASSSGLNTEAFF
TGTGCCAGCAGTTCAGGGTTGAACACTGAAGCTTTCTTT
>TRBJ1-1|many|.|TRBV5-6
CASSRTRGETEAFF
TGTGCCAGCAGCCGCACCAGGGGAGAGACTGAAGCTTTCTTT
>TRBJ2-1|many|TRBD2|TRBV5-6
CASWGTSGRYNEQFF
TGTGCCAGCTGGGGTACTAGCGGGAGATACAATGAGCAGTTCTTC
>TRBJ2-7|many|.|TRBV20-1
CSAKIGFYEQYF
TGCAGTGCTAAGATAGGTTTCTACGAGCAGTACTTC
>TRBJ1-1|many|TRBD1|TRBV13
CASSLIQGARTEAFF
TGTGCCAGCAGCTTAATACAGGGGGCGCGAACTGAAGCTTTCTTT
>TRBJ2-5|many|.|TRBV28
CASSRSRRVETQYF
TGTGCCAGCAGTCGTTCCCGAAGGGTGGAGACCCAGTACTTC
>TRBJ2-1|many|.|TRBV5-1
CASSSGLTTGEQFF
TGCGCCAGCAGCTCGGGACTTACTACAGGGGAGCAGTTCTTC
>TRBJ2-7|many|TRBD2|TRBV9
CASSGVAGGYEQYF
TGTGCCAGCAGCGGGGTAGCGGGGGGGTACGAGCAGTACTTC
>TRBJ2-1|few|.|TRBV7-9
CASSLPSGGGNEQFF
TGTGCCAGCAGCTTACCTTCGGGCGGAGGGAATGAGCAGTTCTTC
>TRBJ2-3|.|TRBD2|TRBV9
CASSNSGGAADTQYF
TGTGCCAGCAGCAATAGCGGGGGTGCGGCAGATACGCAGTATTTT
>TRBJ2-4|many|.|TRBV25-1
CASSDPGGVAKNIQYF
TGTGCCAGCAGTGACCCCGGAGGGGTAGCCAAAAACATTCAGTACTTC
>TRBJ2-4|.|TRBD1|TRBV28
CASSPGGVGNIQYF
TGTGCCTCCAGCCCAGGGGGCGTGGGAAACATTCAGTACTTC
>TRBJ1-1|few|.|TRBV6-1
CASKGGANTEAFF
TGTGCCAGCAAAGGGGGTGCGAACACTGAAGCTTTCTTT
>TRBJ2-1|many|TRBD2|TRBV10-1
CASSPYRSGRAIDQYNEQFF
TGCGCCAGCAGTCCATACCGAAGCGGGAGGGCCATCGACCAATACAATGAGCAGTTCTTC
>TRBJ2-1|many|.|TRBV12-3/TRBV12-4
CASSLGSSSYNEQFF
TGTGCCAGCAGTTTAGGGTCTAGCTCCTACAATGAGCAGTTCTTC
>TRBJ2-2|.|TRBD1|TRBV7-9
CAGRGTANTGELFF
TGTGCCGGAAGGGGGACAGCGAACACCGGGGAGCTGTTTTTT
>TRBJ2-7|many|.|TRBV20-1
CSARDGRRGGEQYF
TGCAGTGCTAGAGATGGGCGGCGTGGGGGCGAGCAGTACTTC
>TRBJ2-7|.|TRBD2|TRBV20-1
CSARTSGIPYEQYF
TGCAGTGCTAGGACTAGCGGGATCCCCTACGAGCAGTACTTC
>TRBJ2-1|many|TRBD1|TRBV5-1
CASSLDGQGSGEQFF
TGCGCCAGCAGCTTGGATGGACAGGGGTCCGGTGAGCAGTTCTTC
>TRBJ2-3|many|.|TRBV2
CASTAILRTDTQYF
TGTGCCAGCACCGCCATTCTTCGCACAGATACGCAGTATTTT
>TRBJ2-5|.|TRBD1|TRBV7-9
CAIHPGTGQETQYF
TGTGCCATCCACCCGGGGACAGGCCAAGAGACCCAGTACTTC